This T cell receptor beta chain was recovered during a study of T cell repertoires in cytomegalovirus infection. Study background: Signatures in public TCR beta sequences pointed to both CMV infection and matching HLA type.

Germline CDR1 reads SGHTA; CDR2 reads FQGNSA. The CDR3 runs 13 residues. V shed 6 bases and J shed 5 bases, with 10 bases lying between them. This clonotype was detected many times. What it binds is unknown. Overall study findings and caveats: Summed public TCR beta family frequency identified CMV carriers bearing the relevant HLA. CMV-specific TCR beta clonotypes restricted by HLA-C dominated the ex vivo response.

TCRdb re-called the reads through MiXCR, storing one row per CDR3 protein. The data hold roughly 45,000 distinct CDR3 sequences, with approximately 22% observed a single time. Sequencing was carried out using PBMCs, sequenced either directly or after in vitro stimulation (not recorded which). The J gene is TRBJ2-2, the V gene TRBV7-2; the D gene is possibly TRBD2 (6 bases). The source of this sequence is a human donor in good health (CMV status not recorded). Some clones in this sample may be carry-over from other donors' samples. CDR3 bases: TGTGCCAGCAGATGGGGGAGGACCGGGGAGCTGTTTTTT. This gives the protein CASRWGRTGELFF. The full variable domain, rest sourced from reference TRBV7-2 and TRBJ2-2, is GAGVSQSPSNKVTEKGKDVELRCDPISGHTALYWYRQSLGQGLEFLIYFQGNSAPDKSGLPSDRFSAERTGGSVSTLTIQRTQQEDSAVYLCASRWGRTGELFFGEGSRLTVL.